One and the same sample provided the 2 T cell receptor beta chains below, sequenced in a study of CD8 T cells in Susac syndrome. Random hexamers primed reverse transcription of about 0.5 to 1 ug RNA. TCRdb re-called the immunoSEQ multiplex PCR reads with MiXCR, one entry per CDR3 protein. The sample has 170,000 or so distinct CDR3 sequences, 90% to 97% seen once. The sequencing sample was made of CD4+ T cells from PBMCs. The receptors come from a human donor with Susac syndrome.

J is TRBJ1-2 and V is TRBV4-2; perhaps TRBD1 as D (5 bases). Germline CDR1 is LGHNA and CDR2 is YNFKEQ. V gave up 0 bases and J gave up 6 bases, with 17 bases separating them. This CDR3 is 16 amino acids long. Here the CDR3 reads CASSQEAAGARDGYTF. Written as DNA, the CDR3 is TGTGCCAGCAGCCAAGAAGCCGCCGGGGCCCGGGATGGCTACACCTTC.

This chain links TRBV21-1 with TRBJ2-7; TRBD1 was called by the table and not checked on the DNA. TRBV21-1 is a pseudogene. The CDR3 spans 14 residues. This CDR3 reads CASSTPEGNYEQYV. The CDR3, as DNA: TGTGCCAGCAGCACCCCCGAAGGCAACTACGAGCAGTACGTC.